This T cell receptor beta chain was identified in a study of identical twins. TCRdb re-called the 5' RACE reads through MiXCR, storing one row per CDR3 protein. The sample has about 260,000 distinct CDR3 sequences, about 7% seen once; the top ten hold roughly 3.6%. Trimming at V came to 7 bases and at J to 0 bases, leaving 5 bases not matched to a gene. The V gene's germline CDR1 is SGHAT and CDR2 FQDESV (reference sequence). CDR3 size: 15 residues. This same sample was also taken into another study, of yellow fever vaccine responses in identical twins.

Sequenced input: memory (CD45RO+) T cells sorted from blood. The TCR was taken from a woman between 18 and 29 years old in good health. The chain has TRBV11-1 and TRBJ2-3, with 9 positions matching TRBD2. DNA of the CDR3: TGTGCCAGCATGATGAGCGGGAGGAGCACAGATACGCAGTATTTT. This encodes CASMMSGRSTDTQYF.